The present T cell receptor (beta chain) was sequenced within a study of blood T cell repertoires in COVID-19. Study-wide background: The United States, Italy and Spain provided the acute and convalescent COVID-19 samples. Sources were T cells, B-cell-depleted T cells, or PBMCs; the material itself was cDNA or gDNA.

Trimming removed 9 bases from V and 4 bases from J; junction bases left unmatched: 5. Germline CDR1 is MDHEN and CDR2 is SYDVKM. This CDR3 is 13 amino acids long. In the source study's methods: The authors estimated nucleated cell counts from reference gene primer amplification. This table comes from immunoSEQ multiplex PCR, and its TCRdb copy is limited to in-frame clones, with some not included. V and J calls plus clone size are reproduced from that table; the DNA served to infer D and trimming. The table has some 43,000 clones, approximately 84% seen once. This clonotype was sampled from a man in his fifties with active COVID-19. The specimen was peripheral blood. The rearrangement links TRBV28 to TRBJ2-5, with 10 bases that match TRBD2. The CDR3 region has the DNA TGTGCCAGTTGTAGCGGGGGGTCAGAGACCCAGTACTTC. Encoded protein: CASCSGGSETQYF. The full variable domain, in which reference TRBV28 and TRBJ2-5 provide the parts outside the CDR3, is DVKVTQSSRYLVKRTGEKVFLECVQDMDHENMFWYRQDPGLGLRLIYFSYDVKMKEKGDIPEGYSVSREKKERFSLILESASTNQTSMYLCASCSGGSETQYFGPGTRLLVL.